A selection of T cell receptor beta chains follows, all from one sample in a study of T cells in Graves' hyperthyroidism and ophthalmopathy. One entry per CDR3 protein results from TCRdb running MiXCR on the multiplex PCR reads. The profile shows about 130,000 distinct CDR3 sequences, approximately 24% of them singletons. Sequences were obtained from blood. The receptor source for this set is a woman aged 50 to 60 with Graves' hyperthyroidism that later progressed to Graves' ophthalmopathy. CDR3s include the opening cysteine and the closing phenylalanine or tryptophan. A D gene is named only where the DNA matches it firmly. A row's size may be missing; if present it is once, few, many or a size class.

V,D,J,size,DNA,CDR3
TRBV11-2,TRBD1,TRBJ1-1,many,TGTGCCAGCGCCCCGACAGGGGGGAACACTGAAGCTTTCTTT,CASAPTGGNTEAFF
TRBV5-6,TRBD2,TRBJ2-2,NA,TGTGCCAGCAGCGTGGGACTAGCGTCGAACACCGGGGAGCTGTTTTTT,CASSVGLASNTGELFF
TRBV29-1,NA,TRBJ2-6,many,TGCAGCGTTGACGTAGGATCTGGGGCCAACGTCCTGACTTTC,CSVDVGSGANVLTF
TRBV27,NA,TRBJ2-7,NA,TGTGCCAGCAGTTCAAGGATAGCCGGTGATAAGCAGTACTTC,CASSSRIAGDKQYF
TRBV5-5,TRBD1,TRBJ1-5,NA,TGTGCCAGCAGCTTCAACAGGGGGGATCAGCCCCAGCATTTT,CASSFNRGDQPQHF
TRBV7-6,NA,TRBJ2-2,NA,TGTGCCAGCAGCCTCCAGGGTACGGGCACCGGGGAGCTGTTTTTT,CASSLQGTGTGELFF
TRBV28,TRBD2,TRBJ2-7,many,TGTGCCAGCAGTTCGGCTCTAGCGGGAGGGCCTCTGTACGAGCAGTACTTC,CASSSALAGGPLYEQYF
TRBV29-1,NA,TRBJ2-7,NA,TGCAGCGATTTTTCCTACGAGCAGTACTTC,CSDFSYEQYF
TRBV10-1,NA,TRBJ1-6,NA,TGCGCCATTCCGGGACAAGCAGGATCACCCCTCCACTTT,CAIPGQAGSPLHF
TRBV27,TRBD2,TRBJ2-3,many,TGTGCCAGCAGTTCTCGTGCTAGCGGGAGACTGGGAGATACGCAGTATTTT,CASSSRASGRLGDTQYF
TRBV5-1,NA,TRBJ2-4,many,TGCGCCAGCAGCTTGGAGGCCCCTACGGCCAAAAACATTCAGTACTTC,CASSLEAPTAKNIQYF
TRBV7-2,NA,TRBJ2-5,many,TGTGCCGGCAGTTCAGGGGAGACCCAGTACTTC,CAGSSGETQYF
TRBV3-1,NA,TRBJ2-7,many,TGTGCCAGCAGCCAACGTGAGGGGGGTGAGCAGTACTTC,CASSQREGGEQYF
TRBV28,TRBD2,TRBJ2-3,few,TGTGCCAGCAGTGTATGGGCTACTAGCGGGAGCCATGGGGATACGCAGTATTTT,CASSVWATSGSHGDTQYF
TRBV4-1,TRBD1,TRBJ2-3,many,TGCGCCAGCAGCCCGGGACAGGGACCCACAGATACGCAGTATTTT,CASSPGQGPTDTQYF
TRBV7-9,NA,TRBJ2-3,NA,TGTGCCAGCAAAGAAGCGGGCACAGATACGCAGTATTTT,CASKEAGTDTQYF
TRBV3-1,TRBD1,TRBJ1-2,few,TGTGCCAGCAGCCCTCAACTCAACTTCCCCTCAGGGGGCGGTGGCTACACCTTC,CASSPQLNFPSGGGGYTF
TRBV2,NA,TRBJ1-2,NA,TGTGCCAGCAGTGAGTCCTACACAGACTATGGCTACACCTTC,CASSESYTDYGYTF
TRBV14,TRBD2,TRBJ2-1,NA,TGTGCCAGCAGTTATAACCCGGGACTAGCACAGAACAATGAGCAGTTCTTC,CASSYNPGLAQNNEQFF
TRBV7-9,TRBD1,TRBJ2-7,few,TGTGCCAGCAGCCCTCAGGGGGCCTACGAGCAGTACTTC,CASSPQGAYEQYF
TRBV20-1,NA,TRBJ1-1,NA,TGCAGTGCTAACCCCATGACCCGAACTGAAGCTTTCTTT,CSANPMTRTEAFF
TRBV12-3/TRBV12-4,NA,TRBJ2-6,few,TGTGCCAGCAGTTTAGCGGCCAACGTCCTGACTTTC,CASSLAANVLTF
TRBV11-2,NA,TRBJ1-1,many,TGTGCCAGCAGCTTTGGGCCTGAAGCTTTCTTT,CASSFGPEAFF
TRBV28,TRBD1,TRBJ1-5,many,TGTGCCAGCAGTTTATATGACAGGGTCATGGGATATACAAAACGCAATCAGCCCCAGCATTTT,CASSLYDRVMGYTKRNQPQHF
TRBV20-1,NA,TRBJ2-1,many,TGCAGTGCTAGCCAGAAAGAGCAGTTCTTC,CSASQKEQFF
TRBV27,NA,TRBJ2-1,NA,TGTGCCAGCAGCTTATCGAACTCTTACAATGAGCAGTTCTTC,CASSLSNSYNEQFF
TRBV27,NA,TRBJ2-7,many,TGTGCCAGCGGCCGGGACCCCGCCTACGAGCAGTACTTC,CASGRDPAYEQYF
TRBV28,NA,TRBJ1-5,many,TGTGCCAGCGCTTTAGGGGGTAGCAATCAGCCCCAGCATTTT,CASALGGSNQPQHF
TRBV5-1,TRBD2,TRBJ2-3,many,TGCGCCAGCAGACAGCGGGAGCCGACAGATACGCAGTATTTT,CASRQREPTDTQYF
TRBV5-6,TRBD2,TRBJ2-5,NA,TGTGCCAGCAGCAGCAGGACTAGCGGGAAGACCCAGTACTTC,CASSSRTSGKTQYF
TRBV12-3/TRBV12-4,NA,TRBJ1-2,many,TGTGCCAGCACTTCTACGGGAATTAACTATGGCTACACCTTC,CASTSTGINYGYTF
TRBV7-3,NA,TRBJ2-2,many,TGTGCCAGCAGCTTACTTGCGGAGTCCGGGGAGCTGTTTTTT,CASSLLAESGELFF
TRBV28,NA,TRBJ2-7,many,TGTGCCAGCAGTTTCCCCGACAGGGAGGCGCGGTACTTC,CASSFPDREARYF
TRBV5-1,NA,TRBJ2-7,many,TGCGCCAGCAGCCTAACACCTTCCACAGGTTTTACTATCTACGAGCAGTACTTC,CASSLTPSTGFTIYEQYF
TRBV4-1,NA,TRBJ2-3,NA,TGCGCCAGCAGCCAAGTCTTCATTCGGGAGAGTTCAGATACGCAGTATTTT,CASSQVFIRESSDTQYF
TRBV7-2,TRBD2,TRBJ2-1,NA,TGTGCCAGCAGCTTATCCGGACTAGCGGGAGTCTACGAGCAGTTCTTC,CASSLSGLAGVYEQFF
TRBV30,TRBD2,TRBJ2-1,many,TGTGCCTGGAGTGTAGGGACTAGCGGGTTCTACAATGAGCAGTTCTTC,CAWSVGTSGFYNEQFF
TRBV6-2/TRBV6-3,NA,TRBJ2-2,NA,TGTGCCAGCAATTCGATAGGGGGAGGTGGGCTGTTTTTT,CASNSIGGGGLFF
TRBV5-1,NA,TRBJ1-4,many,TGCGCCAGCAGCCCCGGGACCTTCCGTAGGACTAATGAAAAACTGTTTTTT,CASSPGTFRRTNEKLFF
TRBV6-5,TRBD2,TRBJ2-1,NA,TGTGCCAGCAGTTTAACTAGTCTGGGGACTAGAGACAATGAGCAGTTCTTC,CASSLTSLGTRDNEQFF
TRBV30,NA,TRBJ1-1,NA,TGTGCCTGGAGTCGGGGAACGAACACTGAAGCTTTCTTT,CAWSRGTNTEAFF
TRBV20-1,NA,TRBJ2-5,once,TGCAGTGCTAGAGATCCGGCCAACGTGAAGGCCCAGTACTTC,CSARDPANVKAQYF
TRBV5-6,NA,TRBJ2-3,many,TGTGCCAGCAGCTTGTTGTACAGACTAGGGGAGGCAGATACGCAGTATTTT,CASSLLYRLGEADTQYF
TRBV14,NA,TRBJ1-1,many,TGTGCCAGCAGCCAAGATGCGGGGGCGCGAGGCACTGAAGCTTTCTTT,CASSQDAGARGTEAFF
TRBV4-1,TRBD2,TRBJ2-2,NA,TGCGCCAGCAGCCAAGACGGAGGACTAGCGGGAGTCGGGGAGCTGTTTTTT,CASSQDGGLAGVGELFF
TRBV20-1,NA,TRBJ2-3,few,TGCAGTGCCATTGGGGGAGTAGGAGATACGCAGTATTTT,CSAIGGVGDTQYF
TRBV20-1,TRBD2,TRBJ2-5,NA,TGCAGTGCTAGTCCCCCGTTTAGCGGGAGTGGAGAGACCCAGTACTTC,CSASPPFSGSGETQYF
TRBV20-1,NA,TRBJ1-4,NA,TGCAGTGCTAGACCCCTAGGAGAAAAACTGTTTTTT,CSARPLGEKLFF
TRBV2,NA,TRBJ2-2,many,TGTGCCAGCAACAGAGCGGCCGGGGAGCTGTTTTTT,CASNRAAGELFF
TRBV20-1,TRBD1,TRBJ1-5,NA,TGCAGTGCTAGTGTCCCGGGACAGGGGAATCAGCCCCAGCATTTT,CSASVPGQGNQPQHF
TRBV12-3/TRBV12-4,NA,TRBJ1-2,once,TGTGCCAGCAGCCGCCGTCAGGGCGGCTACACCTTC,CASSRRQGGYTF
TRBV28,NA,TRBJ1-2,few,TGTGCCAGCTTTCCCAGGGGCGCAGCTTTTAACTATGGCTACACCTTC,CASFPRGAAFNYGYTF
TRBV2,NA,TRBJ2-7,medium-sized,TGTGCCAGCACCTCCGCGAGGGACTACGAGCAGTACTTC,CASTSARDYEQYF
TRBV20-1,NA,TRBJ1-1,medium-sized,TGCAGTGCTAGTGTTACGGATGAAGCTTTCTTT,CSASVTDEAFF
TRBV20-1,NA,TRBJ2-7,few,TGCAGTGCCCCGTCCTTAAGGAGGACCTCCTACGAGCAGTACTTC,CSAPSLRRTSYEQYF
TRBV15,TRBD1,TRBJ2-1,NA,TGTGCCGTCGACCGGGACAGGGCGTCCAATGGGCAGTTCTTC,CAVDRDRASNGQFF
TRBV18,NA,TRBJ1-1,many,TGTGCCAGCTCTGAAGGACAGCTGAACACTGAAGCTTTCTTT,CASSEGQLNTEAFF
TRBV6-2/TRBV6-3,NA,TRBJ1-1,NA,TGCGCCAGCAGCCAAGAGGGCACTGAAGCTTTCTTT,CASSQEGTEAFF